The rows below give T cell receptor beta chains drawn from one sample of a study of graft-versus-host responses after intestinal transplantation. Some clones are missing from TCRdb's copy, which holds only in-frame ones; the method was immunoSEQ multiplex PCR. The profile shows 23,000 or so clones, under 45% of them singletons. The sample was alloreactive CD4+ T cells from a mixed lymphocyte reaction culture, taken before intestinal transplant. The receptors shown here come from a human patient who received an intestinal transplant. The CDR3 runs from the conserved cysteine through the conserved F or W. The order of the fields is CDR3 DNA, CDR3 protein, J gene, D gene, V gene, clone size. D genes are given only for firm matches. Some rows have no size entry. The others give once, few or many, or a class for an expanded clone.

DNA: TGTGCCAGCACCCGGGAGGTTGGCTATGGCTACACCTTC; CDR3: CASTREVGYGYTF; J: TRBJ1-2; D: NA; V: TRBV6-6; size: few
DNA: TGTGCCAGCAGCTCCCGACAGTACACTGAAGCTTTCTTT; CDR3: CASSSRQYTEAFF; J: TRBJ1-1; D: NA; V: TRBV7-9; size: once
DNA: TGTGCCAGCGGGGAGTACTACGAGCAGTACTTC; CDR3: CASGEYYEQYF; J: TRBJ2-7; D: NA; V: TRBV28; size: NA
DNA: TGTGCCAGCAGCCTAACCACTAGCTTGGGCACAGATACGCAGTATTTT; CDR3: CASSLTTSLGTDTQYF; J: TRBJ2-3; D: NA; V: TRBV5-4; size: NA
DNA: TGTGCCAGCAGTGAACAGGGGTTCGGGGAGCTGTTTTTT; CDR3: CASSEQGFGELFF; J: TRBJ2-2; D: NA; V: TRBV2; size: few
DNA: TGTGCCAGCAGAGAAAGCGGGAGCAGGGGAGAGACCCAGTACTTC; CDR3: CASRESGSRGETQYF; J: TRBJ2-5; D: TRBD2; V: TRBV6-1; size: few
DNA: TGTGCCAGCAGCTTGGGGACTAGCTCCTACAATGAGCAGTTCTTC; CDR3: CASSLGTSSYNEQFF; J: TRBJ2-1; D: TRBD2; V: TRBV7-6; size: NA
DNA: TGTGCCAGTCGTAGACAATCGGCTAATGAAAAACTGTTTTTT; CDR3: CASRRQSANEKLFF; J: TRBJ1-4; D: NA; V: TRBV19; size: few
DNA: TGTGCCACACAGTTCGGGGATCAGCCCCAGCATTTT; CDR3: CATQFGDQPQHF; J: TRBJ1-5; D: NA; V: TRBV6-1; size: few
DNA: TGCGCCAGCAGCTTGGGGTGGGACAGCGGCTCTGGAAACACCATATATTTT; CDR3: CASSLGWDSGSGNTIYF; J: TRBJ1-3; D: TRBD1; V: TRBV5-1; size: NA
DNA: TGTGCCAGCAGTCCCAGCGGGAGGTGGGACAATGAGCAGTTCTTC; CDR3: CASSPSGRWDNEQFF; J: TRBJ2-1; D: TRBD2; V: TRBV2; size: NA
DNA: TGTGCCAGCAGCTTAGTTAGCGGGTCCCAGCCCCAGCATTTT; CDR3: CASSLVSGSQPQHF; J: TRBJ1-5; D: NA; V: TRBV7-2; size: once
DNA: TGTGCCAGCAGCGTAGGCAGCGGGAGCTCGTCCGAGCAGTACTTC; CDR3: CASSVGSGSSSEQYF; J: TRBJ2-7; D: TRBD2; V: TRBV9; size: NA
DNA: TGCGCCAGCAGGTTCCGACAGACTGGCTCACCCCTCCACTTT; CDR3: CASRFRQTGSPLHF; J: TRBJ1-6; D: NA; V: TRBV5-1; size: once
DNA: TGTGCCAGCAGCTTAGGGCCTTTCTATTCACCCCTCCACTTT; CDR3: CASSLGPFYSPLHF; J: TRBJ1-6; D: NA; V: TRBV11-2; size: NA
DNA: TGTGCCAGCAGCTATGGACAGGGGGCCAGTGAAGCTTTCTTT; CDR3: CASSYGQGASEAFF; J: TRBJ1-1; D: TRBD1; V: TRBV5-4; size: few
DNA: TGTGCCAGCAGCTTAGGTCGGGGCTCCTACAATGAGCAGTTCTTC; CDR3: CASSLGRGSYNEQFF; J: TRBJ2-1; D: NA; V: TRBV11-2; size: once
DNA: TGTGCCAGCTCACCACGACAGGTCCGGAATCAGCCCCAGCATTTT; CDR3: CASSPRQVRNQPQHF; J: TRBJ1-5; D: NA; V: TRBV18; size: NA
DNA: TGTGCCAGCAGCGACCTACAGGGGGCGCCATCTTTCTTT; CDR3: CASSDLQGAPSFF; J: TRBJ1-1; D: TRBD1; V: TRBV5-4; size: NA
DNA: TGTGCCAGCAGCTTAGACCCAGGGGGTCGCACAGATACGCAGTATTTT; CDR3: CASSLDPGGRTDTQYF; J: TRBJ2-3; D: TRBD1; V: TRBV7-6; size: few
DNA: TGCAGTGCCACCGCGGCCTACGAGCAGTACTTC; CDR3: CSATAAYEQYF; J: TRBJ2-7; D: NA; V: TRBV20-1; size: few
DNA: TGTGCCTGGAGTGTGCCGTTAAGGGGGGGGCACTGGAAGCAGTACTTC; CDR3: CAWSVPLRGGHWKQYF; J: TRBJ2-7; D: NA; V: TRBV30; size: NA
DNA: TGTGCCTGGAGTGTAAGGCTAGCTTACACAGATACGCAGTATTTT; CDR3: CAWSVRLAYTDTQYF; J: TRBJ2-3; D: NA; V: TRBV30; size: NA
DNA: TGTGCCAGCAGCTTGGGTGTCCGCCCAGGGAGGGGGAATGAGCAGTTCTTC; CDR3: CASSLGVRPGRGNEQFF; J: TRBJ2-1; D: NA; V: TRBV5-8; size: NA
DNA: TGTGCCAGTAGTTCCAGGAAGCTTAGCAATCAGCCCCAGCATTTT; CDR3: CASSSRKLSNQPQHF; J: TRBJ1-5; D: NA; V: TRBV19; size: NA
DNA: TGTGCCAGCAGCCTACCCCCCCCCGGGACTAGCGGGAGCAATGAGCAGTTCTTC; CDR3: CASSLPPPGTSGSNEQFF; J: TRBJ2-1; D: TRBD2; V: TRBV28; size: NA
DNA: TGTGCCAGTAGTAAGGTCCGGAGCTCGTATCAAGAGACCCAGTACTTC; CDR3: CASSKVRSSYQETQYF; J: TRBJ2-5; D: NA; V: TRBV19; size: NA
DNA: TGCGCCAGCAGCTTGACAGGGCTCCCCATGGTGCAGTTCTTC; CDR3: CASSLTGLPMVQFF; J: TRBJ2-1; D: NA; V: TRBV5-1; size: NA
DNA: TGTGCCAGCAGCTTAGGGTCGTTCGGGCCGGGAGGAACCTCCTACGAGCAGTACTTC; CDR3: CASSLGSFGPGGTSYEQYF; J: TRBJ2-7; D: TRBD2; V: TRBV7-6; size: NA